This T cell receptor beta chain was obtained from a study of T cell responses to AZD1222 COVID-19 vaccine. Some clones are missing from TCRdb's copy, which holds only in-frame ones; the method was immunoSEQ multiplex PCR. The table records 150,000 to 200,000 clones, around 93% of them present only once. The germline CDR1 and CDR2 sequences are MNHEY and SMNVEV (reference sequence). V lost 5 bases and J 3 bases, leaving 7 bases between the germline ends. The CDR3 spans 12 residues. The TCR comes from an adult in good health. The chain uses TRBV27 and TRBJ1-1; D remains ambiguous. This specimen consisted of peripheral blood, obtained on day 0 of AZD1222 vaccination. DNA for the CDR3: TGTGCCAGCAGTACTGGATACACTGAAGCTTTCTTT. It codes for CASSTGYTEAFF.